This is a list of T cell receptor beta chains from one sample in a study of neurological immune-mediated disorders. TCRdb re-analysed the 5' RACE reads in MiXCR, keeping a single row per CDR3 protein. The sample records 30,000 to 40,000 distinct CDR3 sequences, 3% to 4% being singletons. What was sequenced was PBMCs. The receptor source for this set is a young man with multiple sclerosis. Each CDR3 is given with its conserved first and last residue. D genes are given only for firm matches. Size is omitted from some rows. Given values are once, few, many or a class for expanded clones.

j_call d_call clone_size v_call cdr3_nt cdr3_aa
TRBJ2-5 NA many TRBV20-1 TGCAGTGCTATAGGGATTCAAGAGACCCAGTACTTC CSAIGIQETQYF
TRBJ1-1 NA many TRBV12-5 TGTGCTAGTGGGCGCAGCGACAGGTTGAACACTGAAGCTTTCTTT CASGRSDRLNTEAFF
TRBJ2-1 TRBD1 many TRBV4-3 TGCGCCAGCAGCGAACAGGGGGCCCGACGCAATGAGCAGTTCTTC CASSEQGARRNEQFF
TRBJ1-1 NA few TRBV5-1 TGCGCCAGCAGCGTGGACAGTTGGAGCACTGAAGCTTTCTTT CASSVDSWSTEAFF
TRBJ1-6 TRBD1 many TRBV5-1 TGCGCCAGCAGGGACAGGGACAATTCACCCCTCCACTTT CASRDRDNSPLHF
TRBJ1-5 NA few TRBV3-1 TGTGCCAGCAGCCAAGACCCTACAGGGTCCCAGCCCCAGAATTTT CASSQDPTGSQPQNF
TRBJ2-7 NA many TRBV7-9 TGTGCCAGCAGCCGCGGGACAGACTACGAGCAGTACTTC CASSRGTDYEQYF
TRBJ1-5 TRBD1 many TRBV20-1 TGCAGTGCTAGAGTGACAGGGGAACAGCCCCAGCATTTT CSARVTGEQPQHF
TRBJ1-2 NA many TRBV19 TGTGCCAGTAGTACCCTCACAGAAAACTATGGCTACACCTTC CASSTLTENYGYTF
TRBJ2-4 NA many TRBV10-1 TGCGCCAGCAGTGAGTCGGACAGAGGGAACATTCAGTACTTC CASSESDRGNIQYF
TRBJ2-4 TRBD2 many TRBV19 TGTGCCAGTAGAACCGGCGGGGGATTTGGAGACATTCAGTACTTC CASRTGGGFGDIQYF
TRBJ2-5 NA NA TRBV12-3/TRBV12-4 TGTGCCAGCAGTCCGCAGGGGCTCCAAGAGACCCAGTACTTC CASSPQGLQETQYF
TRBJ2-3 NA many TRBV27 TGTGCCAGCAGTCCCAACGGAGGGGGCGCGAATACGCAGTATTTT CASSPNGGGANTQYF
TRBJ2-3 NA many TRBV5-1 TGCGCCAGCAGCTTGGACGGCGTTACGCAGTATTTT CASSLDGVTQYF
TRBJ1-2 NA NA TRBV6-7 TGTGCCAGCAGCATCCTGGACTGCAATGGCTACACCTTC CASSILDCNGYTF
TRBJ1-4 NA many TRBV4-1 TGCGCCAGCAGCCAAGTCGAAAAACTGTTTTTT CASSQVEKLFF
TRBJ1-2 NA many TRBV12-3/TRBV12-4 TGTGCCAGCAGCCCCTGGGACGGCTATGGCTACACCTTC CASSPWDGYGYTF
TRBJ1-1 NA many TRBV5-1 TGCGCCAGCAGCTTGGATGTGGCAGAAACTGAAGCTTTCTTT CASSLDVAETEAFF
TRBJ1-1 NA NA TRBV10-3 TGTGCCATCAGTCTTACTGAAGCTTTCTTT CAISLTEAFF
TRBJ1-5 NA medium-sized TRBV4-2 TGTGCCAGCAGCCAGGAGGACAGAACCAATCAGCCCCAGCATTTT CASSQEDRTNQPQHF
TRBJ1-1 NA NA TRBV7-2 TGTGCCAGCAGCTTAGCCGGGACCGGTAACACTGAAGCTTTCTTT CASSLAGTGNTEAFF
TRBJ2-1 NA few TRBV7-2 TGTGCCAGCACCACGACAGAGTACAATGAGCAGTTCTTC CASTTTEYNEQFF
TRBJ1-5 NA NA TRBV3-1 TGTGCCAGCAGCCTCTTTGGGGGCAATCAGCCCCAGCATTTT CASSLFGGNQPQHF
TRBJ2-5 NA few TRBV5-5 TGTGCCAGCAGCTTGACAGATACAGGGACCCAGTACTTC CASSLTDTGTQYF
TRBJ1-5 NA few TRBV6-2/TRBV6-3 TGTGCCAGCAGTCTACAAAATAATCAGCCCCAGCATTTT CASSLQNNQPQHF
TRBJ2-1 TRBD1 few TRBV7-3 TGTGCCAGCAGCCCAGGGACAGGGGGCGAGGATGAGCAGTTCTTC CASSPGTGGEDEQFF
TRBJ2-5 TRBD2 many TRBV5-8 TGTGCCAGCAGCTTGAGGCTAGCGGGGGGGCCATGGTCGACCCAGTACTTC CASSLRLAGGPWSTQYF
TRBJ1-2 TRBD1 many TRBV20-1 TGCAGTGCTAGAGATCGGGGACAGGGGGCTCGCGTGGGCTATGGCTACACCTTC CSARDRGQGARVGYGYTF
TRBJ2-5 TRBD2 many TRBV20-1 TGCAGTGCCGGCCATGGCGGGGGGGCCGTAGAGACCCAGTACTTC CSAGHGGGAVETQYF
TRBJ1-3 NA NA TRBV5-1 TGCGCCAGCAGCTTTTCAGGGAATGGAAAAACCATATATTTT CASSFSGNGKTIYF
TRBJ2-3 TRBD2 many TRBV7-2 TGTGCCAGCAGCTTAGCCACTAGCGGGCCCAGAGATACGCAGTATTTT CASSLATSGPRDTQYF
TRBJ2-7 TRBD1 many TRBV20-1 TGCAGTGCTAGGGACAGGCCTCTATGGAAGCAGTACTTC CSARDRPLWKQYF
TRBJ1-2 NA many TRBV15 TGTGCCACCAGCAGAGAACTGGGATCTCCGCGGATCTATGGCTACACCTTC CATSRELGSPRIYGYTF
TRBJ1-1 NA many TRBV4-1 TGCGCCAGCAGCCAAGTTCGGGTAAACACTGAAGCTTTCTTT CASSQVRVNTEAFF
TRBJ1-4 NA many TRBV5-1 TGCGCCAGCAGCTTAAACAGGGTTGCAACTAATGAAAAACTGTTTTTT CASSLNRVATNEKLFF
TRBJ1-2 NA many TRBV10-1 TGCGCCAGCAGTAAAGAGGTGGGGGATGGCTACACCTTC CASSKEVGDGYTF
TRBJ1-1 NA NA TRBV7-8 TGTGCCAGCAGCTTAGAGGGAATGGGCTCCAGGGAGTTCTTT CASSLEGMGSREFF
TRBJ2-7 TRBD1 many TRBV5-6 TGTGCCAGCAGCTCCGGGACAGCCTACGAGCAGTACTTC CASSSGTAYEQYF
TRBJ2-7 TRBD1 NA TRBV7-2 TGTGCCAGCAGCTTAGAGGCGGACAGGAACTACGAGCAGTACTTC CASSLEADRNYEQYF
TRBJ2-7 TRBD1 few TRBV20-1 TGCAGTGCTCCACCGGGACAGGCCTACGAGCAGTACTTC CSAPPGQAYEQYF
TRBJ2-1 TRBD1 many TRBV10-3 TGTGCCATCAGTGAGGACAGGGGGTCCTACAATGAGCAGTTCTTC CAISEDRGSYNEQFF
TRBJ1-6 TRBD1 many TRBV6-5 TGTGCCAGCAGTAGACGGACAGGAGGGAATTCACCCCTCCACTTT CASSRRTGGNSPLHF
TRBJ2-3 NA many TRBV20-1 TGCAGTGCTAGAGTGGGAGATACGCAGTATTTT CSARVGDTQYF
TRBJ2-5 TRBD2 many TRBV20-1 TGCAGTGCCGCCCCTCCGAGCGGGGGGCGCCAAGAGACCCAGTACTTC CSAAPPSGGRQETQYF
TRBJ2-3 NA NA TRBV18 TGTGCCAGCTCACCACCTTCAGTAAGCACAGATACGCAGTATTTT CASSPPSVSTDTQYF
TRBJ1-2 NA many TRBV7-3 TGTGCCAGCAGCTTAACGTCCGGCGTTATGAATGGCTACACCTTC CASSLTSGVMNGYTF
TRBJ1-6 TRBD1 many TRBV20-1 TGCAGTGCTAGTCACGGACAGGGAGGGAATTCACCCCTCCACTTT CSASHGQGGNSPLHF
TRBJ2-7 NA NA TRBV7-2 TGTGCCAGCAGCTCCCGGTCGGACGGATACGAGCAGTACTTC CASSSRSDGYEQYF
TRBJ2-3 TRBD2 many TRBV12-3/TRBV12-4 TGTGCCAGCGGCCCGAGCGGGGTTAGGGCGGATACGCAGTATTTT CASGPSGVRADTQYF
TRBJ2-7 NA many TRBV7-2 TGTGCCAGCAGCTTTGGGGACATCTACGAGCAGTACTTC CASSFGDIYEQYF
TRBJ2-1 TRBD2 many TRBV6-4 TGTGCCAGCAGCAGACTAGCGGACGACTACAATGAGCAGTTCTTC CASSRLADDYNEQFF
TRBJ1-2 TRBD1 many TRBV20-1 TGCAGTGCTAGACACGGACAGGGGTATGGCTACACCTTC CSARHGQGYGYTF
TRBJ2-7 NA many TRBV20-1 TGCAGTGCTTCCCAGGGCCCCTACGAGCAGTACTTC CSASQGPYEQYF
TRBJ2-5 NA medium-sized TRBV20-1 TGCAGTGCTAGCCGAGGCCAAGAGACCCAGTACTTC CSASRGQETQYF
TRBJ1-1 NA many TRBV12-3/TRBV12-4 TGTGCCAGCAGTTTTGGCGTTTACGGCACTGAAGCTTTCTTT CASSFGVYGTEAFF
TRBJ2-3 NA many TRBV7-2 TGTGCCAGCAGCCTTTTCACAGATACGCAGTATTTT CASSLFTDTQYF
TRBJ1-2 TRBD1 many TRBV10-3 TGTGCCATCAGTGTAACAGGGGAGAAGAATGGCTACACCTTC CAISVTGEKNGYTF
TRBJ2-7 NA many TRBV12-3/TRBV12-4 TGTGCCAGCAGTCGGGCCTACGAGCAGTACTTC CASSRAYEQYF
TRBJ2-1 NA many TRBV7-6 TGTGCCAGCAGCTTATCCGTGGGGTACAACAATGAGCAGTTCTTC CASSLSVGYNNEQFF